One and the same sample provided the 27 T cell receptor beta chains below, sequenced in a study of cytomegalovirus exposure and HLA in healthy donors. It was with 60 Vbeta and 13 Jbeta primers that the PCR ran. The table came from immunoSEQ multiplex PCR; TCRdb's copy has only in-frame clones and leaves some out. The sample has 60,000 or so clones, 60% to 80% seen once. Sequenced sample: PBMCs. All receptors derive from a woman aged 40-49 years in good health and CMV-seropositive.

This clone came up once. The chain carries TRBV10-2 and TRBJ1-1; 7 nucleotides agree with TRBD1. Germline V CDR1 and CDR2: WSHSY, SAAADI. With 5 bases clipped from V and 1 base from J, the junction kept 4 bases outside the gene matches. This CDR3 is built from 14 residues. The CDR3 DNA is TGCGCCAGCAGTATAGACAGGGCGAACACTGAAGCTTTCTTT. Translating it yields CASSIDRANTEAFF.

The J gene is TRBJ2-3, the V gene TRBV13; 8 bases agree with TRBD2. The J segment lost 1 base and the V segment lost 4 bases, leaving 7 bases of the junction unmatched. The CDR3 length is 16 residues. Germline CDR1 PRHDT, CDR2 FYEKMQ (reference sequence). For the CDR3, the DNA is TGTGCCAGCAGCTCCCGGTCGGGGGGGGGCACAGATACGCAGTATTTT. As protein: CASSSRSGGGTDTQYF. Complete variable domain (other parts from reference TRBV13 and TRBJ2-3): AAGVIQSPRHLIKEKRETATLKCYPIPRHDTVYWYQQGPGQDPQFLISFYEKMQSDKGSIPDRFSAQQFSDYHSELNMSSLELGDSALYFCASSSRSGGGTDTQYFGPGTRLTVL.

The chain carries TRBV19 and TRBJ2-7, with D possibly TRBD2 on 5 matching bases. CDR1 LNHDA and CDR2 SQIVND come from the germline V gene (reference sequence). V was clipped by 4 bases and J by 3 bases, with 13 bases between them. The CDR3 length is 14 residues. CDR3 coding DNA: TGTGCCAGTAGTACCGGACTCAGGAGCTACGAGCAGTACTTC. Translating gives CASSTGLRSYEQYF.

The gene calls are TRBV18 and TRBJ2-1; 9 nucleotides agree with TRBD1. This CDR3 comprises 15 residues. V trimming: 5 bases; J trimming: 6 bases; junction bases outside the gene matches: 8. Per the germline V gene, CDR1 is KGHSH and CDR2 is LQKENI. This CDR3 is CASSYRDREINEQFF. For the CDR3, the DNA is TGTGCCAGCTCATACCGGGACAGGGAGATCAATGAGCAGTTCTTC.

This chain joins TRBV11-2 and TRBJ2-1; tentative D call: TRBD1 (6 bases). The CDR3 is made up of 15 amino acids. The germline V gene has CDR1 SGHAT and CDR2 FQNNGV. The V end was cut by 5 bases, the J end by 1 base, with 12 bases between. CDR3 sequence (DNA): TGTGCCAGCAGCCAAGGGGGACCGTCCTACAATGAGCAGTTCTTC. Translation: CASSQGGPSYNEQFF.

This clone appeared a single time. CDR3 coding DNA: TGCGCCAGCAGTGATTTTGCTAGCGGGGGGTCCCCGGGCAATGAGCAGTTCTTC. Translation: CASSDFASGGSPGNEQFF. This rearrangement joins TRBV10-1 to TRBJ2-1; 11 positions agree with TRBD2. The CDR3 sequence is 18 residues long. With 3 bases clipped from V and 6 bases from J, the junction kept 13 bases outside the gene matches. Germline CDR1 is WNHNN and CDR2 is SYGVQD (reference sequence).

The CDR3 nucleotides read TGCGCCAGCAGCCAAGTAGGAGGGAGGAACACTGAAGCTTTCTTT. Translating it yields CASSQVGGRNTEAFF. V usage is TRBV4-1 and J usage is TRBJ1-1; D remains ambiguous. Per germline, CDR1 MGHRA and CDR2 YSYEKL. V gave up 1 base and J gave up 1 base, with 10 bases separating them. The CDR3 length is 15 residues.

The chain couples TRBV30 to TRBJ1-2, with a tentative D call TRBD1 (6 bases). The CDR3 totals 17 residues. Trimming pared 3 bases from V and 8 bases from J, leaving 28 bases between. From germline, CDR1 is GTSNPN and CDR2 SVGIG (reference sequence). For the CDR3, the DNA is TGTGCCTGGAGACCTATCCCGGTCGACAGGAAAGAAGGGGGCTACACCTTC. Protein: CAWRPIPVDRKEGGYTF. The variable domain in full, with the rest retrieved from reference TRBV30 and TRBJ1-2, is SQTIHQWPATLVQPVGSPLSLECTVEGTSNPNLYWYRQAAGRGLQLLFYSVGIGQISSEVPQNLSASRPQDRQFILSSKKLLLSDSGFYLCAWRPIPVDRKEGGYTFGSGTRLTVV.

The genes are TRBV4-3 and TRBJ1-2; TRBD1 agrees at 9 bases. The J segment lost 5 bases and the V segment lost 5 bases, leaving 3 bases of the junction unmatched. Germline lookup yields CDR1 LGHNA and CDR2 YSLEER. This CDR3 contains 13 residues. CDR3 region: CASSTGQGYGYTF. The CDR3 nucleotides read TGCGCCAGCAGCACGGGACAGGGTTATGGCTACACCTTC.

This clone was observed a single time. This rearrangement joins TRBV19 to TRBJ2-1; the match to TRBD2 covers 9 bases. This CDR3 is built from 14 residues. Trimming cost V 5 bases and J 8 bases; bases outside gene matches: 7. Germline CDR1 reads LNHDA; CDR2 reads SQIVND (reference sequence). The CDR3 DNA sequence: TGTGCCAGTAGTCGGGCGGGGGGGATCCATGAGCAGTTCTTC. Translation: CASSRAGGIHEQFF.

Note on this clone: The junction departs from the called germline gene at one end, perhaps through a read error. The chain is built from TRBV7-9 and TRBJ1-1; D uncertain. The CDR3 extends over 8 amino acids. The germline V gene encodes CDR1 SEHNR and CDR2 FQNEAQ (reference sequence). The CDR3, as DNA: TGTTCCAGCAGCTTTGAGAACTTT. Its protein product is CSSSFENF. Variable domain in full (rest from reference TRBV7-9 and TRBJ1-1): DTGVSQNPRHKITKRGQNVTFRCDPISEHNRLYWYRQTLGQGPEFLTYFQNEAQLEKSRLLSDRFSAERPKGSFSTLEIQRTEQGDSAMYLCSSSFENFGQGTRLTVV.

The chain joins TRBV6-5 to TRBJ1-3; D not resolved. V was clipped by 8 bases and J by 4 bases, with 6 bases between them. Germline V gene data show CDR1 as MNHEY and CDR2 as SVGAGI. CDR3 size: 11 residues. CDR3: CASGLGNTIYF. As DNA, the CDR3 is TGTGCCAGCGGCCTCGGAAACACCATATATTTT.

The CDR3 spells CASSEHLPGANTGELFF. CDR3 bases: TGTGCCAGCAGTGAACATCTCCCGGGTGCCAACACCGGGGAGCTGTTTTTT. The chain couples TRBV6-1 to TRBJ2-2; D is unresolved. Per germline, CDR1 MNHNS and CDR2 SASEGT. Trimming pared 2 bases from V and 2 bases from J, leaving 15 bases between. CDR3 size: 17 residues.

The gene calls are TRBV2 and TRBJ1-3; unclear D gene. Between the trimmed V and J ends, which lost 1 base and 2 bases, there was a span of 12 bases. CDR3 length equals 16 residues. In germline, CDR1 is SNHLY, CDR2 FYNNEI. The DNA of the CDR3 is TGTGCCAGCAGTGAAGGTGCAGGAAGTACTGGAAACACCATATATTTT. Translated, it gives CASSEGAGSTGNTIYF.

V is TRBV11-3 and J is TRBJ2-2; 9 bases are a match to TRBD2. The CDR3 is made up of 16 amino acids. J was trimmed by 2 bases and V by 1 base; bases with no gene match: 2. Germline CDR1 SGHNT, CDR2 YENEEA. CDR3 protein: CASSLGAGGNTGELFF. The CDR3 region has the DNA TGTGCCAGCAGCTTAGGAGCGGGGGGAAACACCGGGGAGCTGTTTTTT.

This rearrangement joins TRBV7-2 to TRBJ2-1; D might be TRBD1 (7 bases). Germline CDR1 reads SGHTA; CDR2 reads FQGNSA. The CDR3 loop spans 15 amino acids. Trimming stripped 2 bases from V and 2 bases from J, with 10 bases between. CDR3 DNA: TGTGCCAGCAGCTTATGGAGGGGGCCCTACAATGAGCAGTTCTTC. Amino acid sequence: CASSLWRGPYNEQFF.

V usage is TRBV12-5 and J usage is TRBJ2-1, with D tentatively TRBD2 (5 bases). V was clipped by 0 bases and J by 0 bases, with 9 bases between them. The CDR3 is 16 residues long. The germline V gene encodes CDR1 LGHNT and CDR2 FRNRAP. The CDR3 DNA follows: TGTGCTAGTGGTTTGGTCGGGATAAGCTCCTACAATGAGCAGTTCTTC. Residues: CASGLVGISSYNEQFF.

The J gene is TRBJ2-5, the V gene TRBV2; 7 nucleotides agree with TRBD1. Germline assignment: CDR1 SNHLY and CDR2 FYNNEI. The junction had 5 bases not matched to a gene; V was cut back by 2 bases and J by 5 bases. The CDR3 has 14 amino acids. CDR3 sequence (DNA): TGTGCCAGCAGTGAAACCTCCAGGGGGGAGACCCAGTACTTC. This gives the protein CASSETSRGETQYF.

V gene TRBV9 combines with J gene TRBJ2-7; D might be TRBD1 (5 bases). The germline V gene has CDR1 SGDLS and CDR2 YYNGEE. V lost 4 bases to trimming and J lost 1 base, with 9 bases between them. This CDR3 spans 13 amino acids. The CDR3 loop is CASSSGSSYEQYF. CDR3 coding DNA: TGTGCCAGCAGCTCAGGGTCGTCCTACGAGCAGTACTTC.

The chain combines TRBV11-2 with TRBJ1-1; 9 bases fit TRBD1. From germline, CDR1 is SGHAT and CDR2 FQNNGV. The CDR3 contains 14 residues. The trim removed 5 bases at V and 4 bases at J, leaving 5 bases unmatched. CDR3 region: CASSVTGGGTEAFF. CDR3 nucleotides: TGTGCCAGCAGCGTTACAGGGGGCGGCACTGAAGCTTTCTTT.

V gene TRBV7-6 combines with J gene TRBJ1-5; TRBD1 matches at 7 bases. Germline V gene lookup returns CDR1 SGHVS and CDR2 FNYEAQ. V lost 3 bases, J lost 3 bases, and 11 bases stayed unmatched. The CDR3 runs 17 residues. The DNA for the CDR3 is TGTGCCAGCAGCTTGTGGCCCAGGGGGGCGAACAATCAGCCCCAGCATTTT. This sequence encodes CASSLWPRGANNQPQHF.

As regards this clone: One end of the junction is discordant with germline, which a read error may explain. The chain has TRBV7-9 and TRBJ1-3; D unresolved. The CDR3 has 12 residues. Looked up from germline, CDR1 is SEHNR and CDR2 is FQNEAQ (reference sequence). CDR3 bases: TGTTCCAGCAGCTTAGTCCCCTCCACCATATATTTT. Translating it yields CSSSLVPSTIYF. Looking up the rest from reference TRBV7-9 and TRBJ1-3 gives the full variable domain: DTGVSQNPRHKITKRGQNVTFRCDPISEHNRLYWYRQTLGQGPEFLTYFQNEAQLEKSRLLSDRFSAERPKGSFSTLEIQRTEQGDSAMYLCSSSLVPSTIYFGEGSWLTVV.

This clone was picked up one time. The rearrangement links TRBV30 to TRBJ1-2; D may be TRBD1 (5 bases). The V end lost 3 bases, the J end lost 4 bases, and 9 bases lay between the germline ends. CDR3 length equals 12 residues. Germline assignment: CDR1 GTSNPN and CDR2 SVGIG (reference sequence). The CDR3 spells CAWSTGAYGYTF. As DNA, the CDR3 is TGTGCCTGGAGCACAGGCGCCTATGGCTACACCTTC.

This clone was seen a single time. A much larger clone sits a single nucleotide away, making a read error possible. This chain links TRBV19 with TRBJ1-1, with 7 bases that match TRBD1. V shed 10 bases and J 1 base; nucleotides not matched to a gene: 3. Germline-derived CDR1 and CDR2 are LNHDA and SQIVND (reference sequence). The CDR3 has 12 residues. DNA of the CDR3: TGTGCCACCCGACAGGGGAACACTGAAGCTTTCTTT. Translated: CATRQGNTEAFF.

The gene calls are TRBV7-2 and TRBJ2-7; 9 bases align to TRBD1. This CDR3 contains 19 residues. Per germline, CDR1 SGHTA and CDR2 FQGNSA. The junction had 15 bases not matched to a gene; V was cut back by 0 bases and J by 3 bases. CDR3 amino acids: CASSLAEWGRGQGFYEQYF. CDR3 bases: TGTGCCAGCAGCTTAGCGGAATGGGGGAGGGGACAGGGCTTCTACGAGCAGTACTTC.

The sample holds a few counts of this clone. This rearrangement joins TRBV19 to TRBJ1-1; 10 bases are shared with TRBD1. CDR3 length: 15 residues. Germline lookup yields CDR1 LNHDA and CDR2 SQIVND (reference sequence). V lost 1 base to trimming and J lost 6 bases; unmatched junction nucleotides: 5. As DNA, the CDR3 is TGTGCCAGTAGTATAGGAGGGACAGGGGTTTCTGAAGCTTTCTTT. Translation gives CASSIGGTGVSEAFF.

The rearrangement links TRBV13 to TRBJ2-7; weak D call: TRBD2 (6 bases). Trimming removed 0 bases from V and 5 bases from J, with 20 bases in between. Germline V CDR1 and CDR2: PRHDT, FYEKMQ (reference sequence). The CDR3 consists of 17 residues. The CDR3 nucleotides are TGTGCCAGCAGCTTAGGGCTGTTAGGTAGCGGAGGTAACGAGCAGTACTTC. This sequence encodes CASSLGLLGSGGNEQYF.